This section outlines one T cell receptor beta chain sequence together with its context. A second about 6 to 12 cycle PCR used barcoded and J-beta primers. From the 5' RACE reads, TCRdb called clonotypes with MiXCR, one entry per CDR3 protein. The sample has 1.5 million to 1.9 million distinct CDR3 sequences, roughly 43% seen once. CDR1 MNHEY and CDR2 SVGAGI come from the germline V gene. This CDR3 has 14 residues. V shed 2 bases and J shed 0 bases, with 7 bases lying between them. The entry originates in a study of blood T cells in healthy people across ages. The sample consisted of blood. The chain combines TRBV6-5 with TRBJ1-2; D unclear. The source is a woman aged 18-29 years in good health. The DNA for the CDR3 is TGTGCCAGCAGTTACGGGCGAGCTAACTATGGCTACACCTTC. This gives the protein CASSYGRANYGYTF.